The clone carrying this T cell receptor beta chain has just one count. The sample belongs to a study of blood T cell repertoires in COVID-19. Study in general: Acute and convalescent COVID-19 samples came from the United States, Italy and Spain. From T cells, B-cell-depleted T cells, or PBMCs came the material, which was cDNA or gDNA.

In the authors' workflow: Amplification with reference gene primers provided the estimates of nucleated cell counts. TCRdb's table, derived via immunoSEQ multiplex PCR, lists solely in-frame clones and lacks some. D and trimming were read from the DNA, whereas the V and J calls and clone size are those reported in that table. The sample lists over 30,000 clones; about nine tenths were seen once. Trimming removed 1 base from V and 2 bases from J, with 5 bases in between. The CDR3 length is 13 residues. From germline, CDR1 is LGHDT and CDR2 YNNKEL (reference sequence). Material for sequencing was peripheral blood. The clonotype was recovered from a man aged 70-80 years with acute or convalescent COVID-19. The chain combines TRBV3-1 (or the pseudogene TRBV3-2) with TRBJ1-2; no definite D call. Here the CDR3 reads CASSQGANYGYTF. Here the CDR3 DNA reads TGTGCCAGCAGCCAAGGGGCCAACTATGGCTACACCTTC.